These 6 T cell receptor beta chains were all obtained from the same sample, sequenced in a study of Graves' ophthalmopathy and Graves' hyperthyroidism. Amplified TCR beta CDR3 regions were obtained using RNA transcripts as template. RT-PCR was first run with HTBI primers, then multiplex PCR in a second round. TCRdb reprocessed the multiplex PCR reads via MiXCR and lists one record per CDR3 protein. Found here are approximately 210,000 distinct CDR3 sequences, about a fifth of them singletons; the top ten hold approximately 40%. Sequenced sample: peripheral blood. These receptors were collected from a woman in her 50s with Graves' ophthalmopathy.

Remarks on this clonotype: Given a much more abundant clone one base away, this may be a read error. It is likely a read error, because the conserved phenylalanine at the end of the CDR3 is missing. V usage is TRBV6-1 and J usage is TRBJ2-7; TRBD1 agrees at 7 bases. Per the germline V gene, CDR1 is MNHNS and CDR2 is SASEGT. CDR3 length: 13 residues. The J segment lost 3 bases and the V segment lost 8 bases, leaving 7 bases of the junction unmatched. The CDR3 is CASSRDRHYEQYL. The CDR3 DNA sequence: TGTGCCAGCTCCCGGGACAGACACTACGAGCAGTACCTC.

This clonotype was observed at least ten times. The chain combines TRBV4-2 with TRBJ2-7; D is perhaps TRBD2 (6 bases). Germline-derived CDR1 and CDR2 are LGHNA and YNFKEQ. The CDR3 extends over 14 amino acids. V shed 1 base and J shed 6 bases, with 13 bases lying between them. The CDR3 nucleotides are TGTGCCAGCAGCCAAGTGACTAGTAGATCCGAGCAGTACTTC. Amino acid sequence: CASSQVTSRSEQYF.

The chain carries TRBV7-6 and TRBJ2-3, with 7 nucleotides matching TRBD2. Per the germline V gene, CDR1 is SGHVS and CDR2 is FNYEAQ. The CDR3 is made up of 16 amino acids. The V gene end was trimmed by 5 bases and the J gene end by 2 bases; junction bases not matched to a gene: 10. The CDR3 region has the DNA TGTGCCAGCAGCCCTACTCCGGGACTAATCACAGATACGCAGTATTTT. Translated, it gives CASSPTPGLITDTQYF.

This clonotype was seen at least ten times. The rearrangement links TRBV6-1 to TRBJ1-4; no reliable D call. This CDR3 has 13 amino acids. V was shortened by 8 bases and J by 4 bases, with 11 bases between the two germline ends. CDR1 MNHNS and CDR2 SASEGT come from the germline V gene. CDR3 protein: CASPPAFNEKLFF. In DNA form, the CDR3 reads TGTGCCAGCCCCCCGGCCTTTAATGAAAAACTGTTTTTT.

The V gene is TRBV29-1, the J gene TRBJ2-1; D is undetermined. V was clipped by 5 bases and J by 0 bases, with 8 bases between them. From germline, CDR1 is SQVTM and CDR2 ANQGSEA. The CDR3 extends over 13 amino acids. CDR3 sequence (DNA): TGCAGCGTTCCTATTAGCTCCTACAATGAGCAGTTCTTC. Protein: CSVPISSYNEQFF.

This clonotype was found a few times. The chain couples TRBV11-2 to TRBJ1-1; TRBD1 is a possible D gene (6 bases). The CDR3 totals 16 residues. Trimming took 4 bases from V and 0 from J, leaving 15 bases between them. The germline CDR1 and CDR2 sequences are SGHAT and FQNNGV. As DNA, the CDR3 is TGTGCCAGCAGCTCCAGCTGGGGGCAGTTGAACACTGAAGCTTTCTTT. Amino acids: CASSSSWGQLNTEAFF.